This T cell receptor beta chain was recovered during a study of blood T cells in healthy people across ages. Next came a second PCR, run for roughly 7 to 12 cycles, which used a sample-barcoded 5' primer along with a J-beta primer mix. TCRdb ran MiXCR on the 5' RACE reads and lists one entry per CDR3 protein. The data show around 1,800,000 distinct CDR3 sequences, roughly 43% seen once. The CDR3 length is 12 residues. CDR1 and CDR2 from the germline V gene are LGHNT and FRNRAP. The V end lost 6 bases, the J end lost 4 bases, and 9 bases lay between the germline ends. The chain recombines TRBV12-5 with TRBJ1-1, with TRBD1 as a possible D gene (5 bases). Sequenced: blood. The receptor's source is a human donor in good health. The CDR3 loop reads CASGPGFTEAFF. CDR3 in DNA: TGTGCTAGTGGGCCAGGGTTCACTGAAGCTTTCTTT.